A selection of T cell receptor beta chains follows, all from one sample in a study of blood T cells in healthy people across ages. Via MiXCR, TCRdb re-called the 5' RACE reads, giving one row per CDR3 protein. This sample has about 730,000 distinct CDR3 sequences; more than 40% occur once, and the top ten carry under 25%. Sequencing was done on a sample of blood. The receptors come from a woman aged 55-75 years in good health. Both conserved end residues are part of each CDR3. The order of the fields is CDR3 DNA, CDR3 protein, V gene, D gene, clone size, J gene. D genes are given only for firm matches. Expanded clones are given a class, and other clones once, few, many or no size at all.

TGCGCCAGCAGCCAAGATGGCAGGCTCTATGGCTACACCTTC CASSQDGRLYGYTF TRBV4-1 NA NA TRBJ1-2
TGTGCCAGCAGCTTAGTGGACTCGGGAGAGCAGTACTTC CASSLVDSGEQYF TRBV13 NA NA TRBJ2-7
TGTGCCAGCAGTTTGTTACCAAATCAAGAGACCCAGTACTTC CASSLLPNQETQYF TRBV12-3/TRBV12-4 NA NA TRBJ2-5
TGTGCCAGCAGCCCCCACAGGGATTATCAGCCCCAGCATTTT CASSPHRDYQPQHF TRBV7-2 NA NA TRBJ1-5
TGTGCCAGCAGCCGGGGACAGGACCCAGTGTTGGGGGAGCAGTACTTC CASSRGQDPVLGEQYF TRBV7-6 TRBD1 few TRBJ2-5
TGCGCCAGCAGCCAACTCCGGGACAGGGCCTACGAGCAGTACTTC CASSQLRDRAYEQYF TRBV4-3 TRBD1 many TRBJ2-7
TGTGCCAGCAGACGCAAACAGGGAAGGGAGACCCAGTACTTC CASRRKQGRETQYF TRBV6-5 NA few TRBJ2-5
TGTGCCAGAGGGGAACAACCTCAGTATGGCTACACCTTC CARGEQPQYGYTF TRBV2 NA once TRBJ1-2
TGTGCCAGCAGTAGACAGTGGGCAGATACGCAGTATTTT CASSRQWADTQYF TRBV6-5 NA NA TRBJ2-3
TGTGCCAGCAGTGCACCGCTAGCGGGGGACGCTACATGGAATGAGCAGTTCTTC CASSAPLAGDATWNEQFF TRBV25-1 TRBD2 few TRBJ2-1
TGCAGCGGTGAATCGGGGGCTCGGGAGACCCAGTACTTC CSGESGARETQYF TRBV29-1 NA NA TRBJ2-5
TGTGCCAGCAGCCCTAGCGGTAGGAGCTCCTACAATGAGCAGTTCTTC CASSPSGRSSYNEQFF TRBV4-2 TRBD2 NA TRBJ2-1
TGCAGTGCTATTGGTACTAGTCCTTTTGCAGATACGCAGTATTTT CSAIGTSPFADTQYF TRBV20-1 NA many TRBJ2-3
TGTGCCAGCAGTCCCCGGGACAGGGGATGGGAGACCCAGTACTTC CASSPRDRGWETQYF TRBV28 TRBD1 NA TRBJ2-5
TGTGCCAGCAGCTTAGCGGAGGCGGGACCCTACGAGCAGTACTTC CASSLAEAGPYEQYF TRBV7-2 NA NA TRBJ2-7
TGTGCCAGCAGCTTATTCAACCGAGGGCGTTTCGGTAGCACTGAAGCTTTCTTT CASSLFNRGRFGSTEAFF TRBV7-8 NA NA TRBJ1-1
TGCAGTGCTACTACTAGCGGGATAAGGACAAACAATGAGCAGTTCTTC CSATTSGIRTNNEQFF TRBV20-1 TRBD2 NA TRBJ2-1
TGTGCCAGCAGCTTGATTGGCAGGGGCTACGAGCAGTACTTC CASSLIGRGYEQYF TRBV5-4 NA NA TRBJ2-7
TGTGCCAGCACCGGATCCCTACGCGGTCGCTACACCTTC CASTGSLRGRYTF TRBV6-5 NA NA TRBJ1-2
TGCAGCGTTAAACTCCCCGGGACAGGGTCACAGTACTTC CSVKLPGTGSQYF TRBV29-1 TRBD1 once TRBJ2-5
TGCAGTGCCATACAGGGGCTGGGAGAGACCCAGTACTTC CSAIQGLGETQYF TRBV20-1 TRBD1 NA TRBJ2-5
TGTGCCAGCGCCCGTTCCTACAATGAGCAGTTCTTC CASARSYNEQFF TRBV6-6 NA many TRBJ2-1
TGTGCCAGCACCAGGGGAAGCTATGGCTACACCTTC CASTRGSYGYTF TRBV7-2 NA few TRBJ1-2
TGTGCCAGCAGCCTCGGGACTAAGAACAATGAGCAGTTCTTC CASSLGTKNNEQFF TRBV7-3 TRBD2 NA TRBJ2-1
TGTGCCAGCAGCAATGCCCCTCAGGGAGCTGAAGAGACCCAGTACTTC CASSNAPQGAEETQYF TRBV21-1 NA few TRBJ2-5
TGCGCCAGCAGGGCAGCAACTAATGAAAAACTGTTTTTT CASRAATNEKLFF TRBV5-1 NA NA TRBJ1-4
TGCAGTGCTAGAGGCCCACCCCGGGGACAGGGGTCCTACGAGCAGTACTTC CSARGPPRGQGSYEQYF TRBV20-1 TRBD1 NA TRBJ2-7
TGTGCCAGCAGCTCCGGTGTTAGCGGGGGGGCCGAAGAGACCCAGTACTTC CASSSGVSGGAEETQYF TRBV11-3 TRBD2 few TRBJ2-5
TGTGCCAGCAGCCCAAGATCAGGAAGCAGGGGGCTCTTACTTGGGGCCAACGTCCTGACTTTC CASSPRSGSRGLLLGANVLTF TRBV9 TRBD1 NA TRBJ2-6